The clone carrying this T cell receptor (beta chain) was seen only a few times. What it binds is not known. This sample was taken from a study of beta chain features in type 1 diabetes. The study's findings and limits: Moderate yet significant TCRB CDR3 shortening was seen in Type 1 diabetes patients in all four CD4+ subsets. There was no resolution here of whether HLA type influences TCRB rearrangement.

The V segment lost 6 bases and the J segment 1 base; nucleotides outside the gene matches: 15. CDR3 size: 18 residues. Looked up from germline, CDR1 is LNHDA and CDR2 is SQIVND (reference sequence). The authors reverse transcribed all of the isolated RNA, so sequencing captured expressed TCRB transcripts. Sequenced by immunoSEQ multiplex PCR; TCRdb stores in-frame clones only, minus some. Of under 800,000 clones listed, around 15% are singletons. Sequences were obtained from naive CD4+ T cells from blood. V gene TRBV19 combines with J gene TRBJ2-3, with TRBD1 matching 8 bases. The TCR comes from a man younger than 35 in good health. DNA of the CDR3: TGTGCCAGTAGCCTAACCCGGACAGGGAATTTGGGCACAGATACGCAGTATTTT. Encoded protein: CASSLTRTGNLGTDTQYF.